This T cell receptor beta chain came from a study of OX40 agonist ivuxolimab in advanced cancers. Looking at the study overall: Clinicians treated patients with ivuxolimab, an agonistic anti-OX40 (CD134) antibody. Participants averaged approximately 65 years of age (range roughly 23 to 90) and were 82.7% male. Study-level results: There were, on average, more expanded clones in CD8+ T cells than in CD4+.

Points on this clone: Its antigen is unidentified.

No patient had autoimmune disease or received systemic immunosuppression. V was pared by 7 bases and J by 5 bases, with 12 bases between. CDR1 is SEHNR, CDR2 FQNEAQ, per germline (reference sequence). The CDR3 length is 12 residues. Assay: immunoSEQ multiplex PCR; the TCRdb copy retains only in-frame clones and omits some. The sample contains about 63,000 clones, 89% of which appear only once. The receptor was isolated from an adult with an advanced solid tumor such as melanoma, head and neck, liver or kidney cancer. The source material was CD4+ or CD8+ T cells sorted from blood, sampled in a trial of the OX40 agonist ivuxolimab. This chain connects TRBV7-9 to TRBJ2-7; the D is unclear. CDR3 sequence reads: CASTDTAHEQYF. CDR3 DNA: TGTGCCAGCACCGATACGGCCCACGAGCAGTACTTC.